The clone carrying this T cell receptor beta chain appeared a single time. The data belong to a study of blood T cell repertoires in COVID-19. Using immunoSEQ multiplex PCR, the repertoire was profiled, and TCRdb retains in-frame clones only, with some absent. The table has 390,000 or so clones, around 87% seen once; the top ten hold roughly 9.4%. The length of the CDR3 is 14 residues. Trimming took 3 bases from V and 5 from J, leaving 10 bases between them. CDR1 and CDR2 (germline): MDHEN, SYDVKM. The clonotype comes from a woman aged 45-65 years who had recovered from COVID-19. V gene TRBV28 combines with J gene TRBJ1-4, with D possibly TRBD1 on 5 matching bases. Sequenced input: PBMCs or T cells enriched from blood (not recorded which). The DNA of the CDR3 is TGTGCCAGCAGTTTTTGGGGGGACAATGAAAAACTGTTTTTT. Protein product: CASSFWGDNEKLFF.